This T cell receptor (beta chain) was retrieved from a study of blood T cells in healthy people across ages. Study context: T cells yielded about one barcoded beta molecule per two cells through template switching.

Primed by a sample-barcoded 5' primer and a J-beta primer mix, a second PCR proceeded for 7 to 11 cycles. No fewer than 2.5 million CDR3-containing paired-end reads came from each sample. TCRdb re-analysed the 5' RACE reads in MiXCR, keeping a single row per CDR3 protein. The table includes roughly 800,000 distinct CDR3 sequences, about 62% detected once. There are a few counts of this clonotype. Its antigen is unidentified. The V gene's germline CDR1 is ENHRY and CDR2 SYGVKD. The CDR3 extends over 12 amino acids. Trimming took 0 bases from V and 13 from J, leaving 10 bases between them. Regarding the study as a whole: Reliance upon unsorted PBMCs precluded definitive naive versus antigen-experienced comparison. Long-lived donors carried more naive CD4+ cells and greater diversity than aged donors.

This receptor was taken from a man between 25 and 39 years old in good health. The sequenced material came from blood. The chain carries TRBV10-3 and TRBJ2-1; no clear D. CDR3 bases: TGTGCCATCAGTGAGTCTGACCCCGCCCAGTTCTTC. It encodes CAISESDPAQFF.